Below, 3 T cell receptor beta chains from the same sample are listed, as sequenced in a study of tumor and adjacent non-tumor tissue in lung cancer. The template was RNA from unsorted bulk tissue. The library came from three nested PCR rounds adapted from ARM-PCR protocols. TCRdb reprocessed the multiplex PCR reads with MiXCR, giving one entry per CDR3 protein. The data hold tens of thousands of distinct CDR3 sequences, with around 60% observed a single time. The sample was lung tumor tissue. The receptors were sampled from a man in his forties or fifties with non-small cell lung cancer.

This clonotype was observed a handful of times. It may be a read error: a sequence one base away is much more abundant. CDR3 amino acids: CSVLGTVIYNEQFF. The CDR3 DNA follows: TGCAGTGTCCTTGGGACAGTAATCTACAATGAGCAGTTCTTC. The J gene is TRBJ2-1, the V gene TRBV20-1; TRBD1 aligns across 7 bases. V gave up 7 bases and J gave up 3 bases; unmatched junction bases: 9. This CDR3 has 14 residues. Germline CDR1 is DFQATT and CDR2 is SNEGSKA (reference sequence).

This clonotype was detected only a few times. CDR3 in DNA: TGCGCCAGCAGCTTTTTCAAAGACACCGGGGAGCTGTTTTTT. Its protein is CASSFFKDTGELFF. This rearrangement joins TRBV5-1 to TRBJ2-2; no clear D. V was clipped by 2 bases and J by 3 bases, with 8 bases between them. Germline CDR1 and CDR2: SGHRS and YFSETQ. The CDR3 totals 14 residues.

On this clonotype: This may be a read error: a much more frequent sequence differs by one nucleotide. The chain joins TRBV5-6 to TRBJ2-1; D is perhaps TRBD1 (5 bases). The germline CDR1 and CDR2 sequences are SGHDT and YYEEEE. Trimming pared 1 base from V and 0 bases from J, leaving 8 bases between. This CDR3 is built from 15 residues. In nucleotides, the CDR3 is TGTGCCAGCAGCTTGAGACAGAACTCCTACAATGAGCAGTTCTTC. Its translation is CASSLRQNSYNEQFF.